This T cell receptor (beta chain) comes out of a study of shared clonotypes between healthy human individuals. On the study more broadly: A donor's plate count was three for CD4 naive and three for CD4 memory; CD8 naive had two and CD8 memory one. Overall study findings and caveats: For naive CD4 cells, 4.5% to 6.5% of clonotypes were shared across a few donors. Researchers found naive subsets generally carried larger estimated richness than memory subsets.

This clone was counted between two and nine times. No antigen is known for it. Germline V CDR1 and CDR2: MNHNY, SVGAGI (reference sequence). Trimming pared 7 bases from V and 4 bases from J, leaving 11 bases between. There are 13 residues in the CDR3. At a deep level, the assay was run. Profiling relied on immunoSEQ multiplex PCR, and the TCRdb table lists in-frame clones only, not all of them. The sample consists of more than 1 million clones, approximately 80% of them appearing once. This sequence was found in a man aged 18 to 29 in good health. Some clones in this sample may be carry-over from other donors' samples. The chain carries TRBV6-6 and TRBJ1-5, with a possible D match to TRBD1 (6 bases). Input material: memory CD4+ T cells from PBMCs. Subset given: CD45RA-negative fraction. CDR3 in amino acids: CASTQGLNQPQHF. The DNA of the CDR3 is TGTGCCAGCACCCAGGGGCTAAATCAGCCCCAGCATTTT.